This TCR beta chain was observed in a study of cytomegalovirus exposure and HLA in healthy donors. The PCR ran on 60 Vbeta and 13 Jbeta primers. The method was immunoSEQ multiplex PCR; TCRdb's version includes in-frame clones alone and lacks a portion of them. Among approximately 200,000 clones listed, roughly four fifths were seen once. Whole-study findings and limits: Rare sequences made up most TCRs, while some public TCRs were found in many donors. In a later analysis, HLA-C alleles had the fewest associated TCRs, DRB1 alleles the most.

Concerning this clone itself: Its specificity is unknown.

Germline V gene sequence: CDR1 WNHNN, CDR2 SYGVQD (reference sequence). This CDR3 spans 17 amino acids. V was pared by 5 bases and J by 1 base, with 9 bases of the junction left unmatched. Healthy bone marrow donors made up the donor group. V gene TRBV10-1 combines with J gene TRBJ2-7, with 12 bases identical to TRBD2. Sequenced material: PBMCs. This TCR was recovered from a young man in good health and CMV-seronegative. CDR3 bases: TGCGCCAGCAGTTTGGGGACTAGCGGGCCAGATTCCTACGAGCAGTACTTC. Translation gives CASSLGTSGPDSYEQYF.